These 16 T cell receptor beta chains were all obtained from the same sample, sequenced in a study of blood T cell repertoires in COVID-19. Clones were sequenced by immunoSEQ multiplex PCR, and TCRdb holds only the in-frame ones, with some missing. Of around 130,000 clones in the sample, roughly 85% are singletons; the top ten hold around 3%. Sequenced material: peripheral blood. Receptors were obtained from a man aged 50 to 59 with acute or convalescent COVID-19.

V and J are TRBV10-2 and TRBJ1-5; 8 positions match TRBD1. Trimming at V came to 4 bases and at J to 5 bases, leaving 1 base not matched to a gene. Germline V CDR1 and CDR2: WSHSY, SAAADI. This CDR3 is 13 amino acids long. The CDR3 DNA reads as TGCGCCAGCAGTGGACAGGGGTATCAGCCCCAGCATTTT. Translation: CASSGQGYQPQHF.

In nucleotides, the CDR3 is TGTGCCAGCAGCCTCCCCCGGGAAGGGTCGGATACGCAGTATTTT. Translating it yields CASSLPREGSDTQYF. This chain connects TRBV28 to TRBJ2-3, with D tentatively TRBD2 (5 bases). Germline V CDR1 and CDR2: MDHEN, SYDVKM. V lost 6 bases and J 6 bases, leaving 19 bases between the germline ends. This CDR3 comprises 15 residues.

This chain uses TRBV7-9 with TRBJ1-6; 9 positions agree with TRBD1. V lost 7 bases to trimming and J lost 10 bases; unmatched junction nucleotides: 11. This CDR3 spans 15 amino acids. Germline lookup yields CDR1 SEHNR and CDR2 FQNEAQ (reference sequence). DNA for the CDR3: TGTGCCAGCACCACATTTGGGACAGGGAACTCACCCCTCCACTTT. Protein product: CASTTFGTGNSPLHF.

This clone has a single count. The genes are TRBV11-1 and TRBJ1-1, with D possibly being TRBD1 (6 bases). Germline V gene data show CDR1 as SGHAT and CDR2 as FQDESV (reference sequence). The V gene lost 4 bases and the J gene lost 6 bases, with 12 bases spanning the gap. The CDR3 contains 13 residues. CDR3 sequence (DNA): TGTGCCAGCAGCTCGACAGAGGGGGCTGAAGCTTTCTTT. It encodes CASSSTEGAEAFF.

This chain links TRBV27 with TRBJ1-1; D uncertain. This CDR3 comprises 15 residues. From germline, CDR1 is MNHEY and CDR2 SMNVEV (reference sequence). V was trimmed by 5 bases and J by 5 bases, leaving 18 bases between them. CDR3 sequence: CASSPPGEGYTEAFF. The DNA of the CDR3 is TGTGCCAGCAGTCCTCCTGGGGAGGGATATACTGAAGCTTTCTTT.

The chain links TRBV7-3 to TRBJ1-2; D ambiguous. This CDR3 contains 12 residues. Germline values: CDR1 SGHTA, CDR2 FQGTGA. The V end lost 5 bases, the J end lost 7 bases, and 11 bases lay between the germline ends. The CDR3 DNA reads TGTGCCAGCAGCGGAGGGATTGGTGGCTACACCTTC. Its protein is CASSGGIGGYTF.

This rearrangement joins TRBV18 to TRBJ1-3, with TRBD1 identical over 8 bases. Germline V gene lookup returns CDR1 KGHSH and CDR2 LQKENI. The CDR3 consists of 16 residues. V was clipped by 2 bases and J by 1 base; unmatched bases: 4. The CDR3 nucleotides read TGTGCCAGCTCACCAGGGACAGGAAATTCTGGAAACACCATATATTTT. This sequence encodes CASSPGTGNSGNTIYF.

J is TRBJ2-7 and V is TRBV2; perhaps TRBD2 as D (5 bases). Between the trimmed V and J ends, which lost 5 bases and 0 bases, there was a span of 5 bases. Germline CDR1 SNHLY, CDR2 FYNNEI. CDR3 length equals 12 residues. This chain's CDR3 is CASSSGSYEQYF. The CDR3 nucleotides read TGTGCCAGCAGTAGCGGCTCCTACGAGCAGTACTTC.

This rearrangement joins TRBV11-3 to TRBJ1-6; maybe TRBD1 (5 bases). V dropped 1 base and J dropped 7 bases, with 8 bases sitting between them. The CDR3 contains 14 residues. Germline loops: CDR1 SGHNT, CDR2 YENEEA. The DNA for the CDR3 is TGTGCCAGCAGCTTAGGGACACTGAATTCACCCCTCCACTTT. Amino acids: CASSLGTLNSPLHF.

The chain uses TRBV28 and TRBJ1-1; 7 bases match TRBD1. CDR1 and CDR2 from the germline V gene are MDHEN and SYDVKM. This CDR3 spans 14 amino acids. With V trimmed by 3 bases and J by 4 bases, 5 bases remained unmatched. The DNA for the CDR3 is TGTGCCAGCAGTTTCTCCTACAGGGGCACTGAAGCTTTCTTT. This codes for CASSFSYRGTEAFF.

The CDR3 loop reads CASSLEASGRASYEQYF. In DNA, the CDR3 is TGTGCCAGCAGCTTAGAGGCTAGCGGGAGGGCTTCCTACGAGCAGTACTTC. This rearrangement joins TRBV11-3 to TRBJ2-7; 12 nucleotides match TRBD2. The CDR3 runs 17 residues. CDR1 is SGHNT, CDR2 YENEEA, per germline. With V trimmed by 0 bases and J by 1 base, 4 bases remained unmatched.

In DNA form, the CDR3 reads TGTGCCAGCAGCTTGGGAGCAGACGGTCAGCCCCAGCATTTT. Encoded protein: CASSLGADGQPQHF. The rearrangement uses TRBV7-9 and TRBJ1-5, with no clear D. Trimming removed 3 bases at V and 6 bases at J, with 12 bases between. CDR3 length: 14 amino acids. CDR1 SEHNR and CDR2 FQNEAQ come from the germline V gene (reference sequence).

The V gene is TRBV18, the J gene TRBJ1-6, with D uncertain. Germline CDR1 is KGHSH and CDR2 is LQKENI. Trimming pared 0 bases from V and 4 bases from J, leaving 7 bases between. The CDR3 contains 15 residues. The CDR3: CASSPPGEYNSPLHF. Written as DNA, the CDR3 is TGTGCCAGCTCACCACCTGGAGAATATAATTCACCCCTCCACTTT. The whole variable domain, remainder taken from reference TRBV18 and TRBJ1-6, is NAGVMQNPRHLVRRRGQEARLRCSPMKGHSHVYWYRQLPEEGLKFMVYLQKENIIDESGMPKERFSAEFPKEGPSILRIQQVVRGDSAAYFCASSPPGEYNSPLHFGNGTRLTVT.

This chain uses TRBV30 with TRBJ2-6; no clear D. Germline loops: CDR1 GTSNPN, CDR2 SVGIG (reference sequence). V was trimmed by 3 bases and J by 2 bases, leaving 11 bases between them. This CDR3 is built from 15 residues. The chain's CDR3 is CAWSPTEAGANVLTF. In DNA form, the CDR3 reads TGTGCCTGGAGCCCGACTGAAGCTGGGGCCAACGTCCTGACTTTC.

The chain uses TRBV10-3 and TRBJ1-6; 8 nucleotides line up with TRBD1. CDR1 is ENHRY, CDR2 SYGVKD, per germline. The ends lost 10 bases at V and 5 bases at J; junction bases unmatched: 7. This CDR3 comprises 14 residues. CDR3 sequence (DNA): TGTGCCAGCGACAGGGGATCTGATAATTCACCCCTCCACTTT. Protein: CASDRGSDNSPLHF.

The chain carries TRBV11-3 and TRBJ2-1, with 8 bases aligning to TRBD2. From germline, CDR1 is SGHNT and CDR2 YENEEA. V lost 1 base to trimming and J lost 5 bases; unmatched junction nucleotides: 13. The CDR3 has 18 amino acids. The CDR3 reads CASSLGPLGAGGNNEQFF. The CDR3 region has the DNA TGTGCCAGCAGCTTAGGACCCCTAGGGGCGGGAGGTAACAATGAGCAGTTCTTC.